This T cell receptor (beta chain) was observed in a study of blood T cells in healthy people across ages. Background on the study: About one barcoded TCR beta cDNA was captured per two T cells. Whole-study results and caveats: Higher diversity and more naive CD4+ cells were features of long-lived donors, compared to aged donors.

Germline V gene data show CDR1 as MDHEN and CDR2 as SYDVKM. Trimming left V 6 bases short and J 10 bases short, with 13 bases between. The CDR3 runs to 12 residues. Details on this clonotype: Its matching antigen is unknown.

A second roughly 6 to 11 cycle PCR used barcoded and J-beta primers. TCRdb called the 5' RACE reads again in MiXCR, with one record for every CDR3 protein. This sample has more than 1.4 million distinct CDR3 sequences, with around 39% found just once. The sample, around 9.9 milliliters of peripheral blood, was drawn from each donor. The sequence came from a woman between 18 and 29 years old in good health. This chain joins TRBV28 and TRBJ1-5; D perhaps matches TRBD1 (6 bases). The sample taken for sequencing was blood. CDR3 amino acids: CASRHQQGPQHF. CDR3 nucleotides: TGTGCCAGCAGACACCAACAGGGCCCCCAGCATTTT.